The 8 T cell receptor beta chains below come from one sample, sequenced in a study of T cell responses to AZD1222 COVID-19 vaccine. Measured with immunoSEQ multiplex PCR; TCRdb has only the in-frame clones, and not every one. Of 95,000 to 100,000 clones in the sample, approximately 86% were seen once. The specimen comprised peripheral blood, sampled on day 0 of AZD1222 vaccination. These receptors were collected from an adult in good health.

This chain links TRBV7-9 with TRBJ2-7; D is uncertain. The CDR3 contains 15 residues. Per the germline V gene, CDR1 is SEHNR and CDR2 is FQNEAQ (reference sequence). Between the trimmed V and J ends, which lost 5 bases and 1 base, there was a span of 15 bases. The CDR3 sequence: CASSLMLRSSYEQYF. The CDR3 DNA reads TGTGCCAGCAGCCTGATGCTTAGAAGTTCCTACGAGCAGTACTTC.

The CDR3 DNA sequence: TGTGCCAGCAGTCAGGGGGCCGGTAATCAGCCCCAGCATTTT. Translation gives CASSQGAGNQPQHF. This chain joins TRBV6-5 and TRBJ1-5, with 8 bases lining up with TRBD1. Trimming cost V 5 bases and J 4 bases; bases outside gene matches: 4. Germline V lookup: CDR1 MNHEY, CDR2 SVGAGI. The CDR3 contains 14 residues.

V usage is TRBV2 and J usage is TRBJ2-7; a weak D match, TRBD1 (6 bases). This CDR3 comprises 13 residues. V lost 7 bases, J lost 5 bases, and 15 bases lay in between. Germline V gene sequence: CDR1 SNHLY, CDR2 FYNNEI. CDR3 in DNA: TGTGCCAGCAATCTTTGGGGGCAGAACGAGCAGTACTTC. Its translation: CASNLWGQNEQYF.

The CDR3 bases are TGTGCCAGTAGTTCGGGGGGGACCCAGTACTTC. The encoded protein is CASSSGGTQYF. The chain uses TRBV19 and TRBJ2-5, with 7 bases lining up with TRBD2. The CDR3 is 11 residues long. J gave up 7 bases and V 5 bases, and 1 base lay outside the gene matches. Germline CDR1 LNHDA, CDR2 SQIVND (reference sequence).

The chain links TRBV12-3 or TRBV12-4 to TRBJ2-7, with D possibly being TRBD1 (5 bases). The CDR3 has 13 amino acids. V lost 8 bases and J lost 3, with 14 bases in between. As DNA, the CDR3 is TGTGCCAGCCTCAGGGCAGGTAACTACGAGCAGTACTTC. Translated, it gives CASLRAGNYEQYF.

This chain links TRBV5-1 with TRBJ1-1, with D hard to call. Germline V gene data show CDR1 as SGHRS and CDR2 as YFSETQ. V gave up 4 bases and J gave up 1 base, with 14 bases separating them. The CDR3 is 15 residues long. DNA of the CDR3: TGCGCCAGCAGCCCCCTCCTCACAGAGAACACTGAAGCTTTCTTT. Its protein product is CASSPLLTENTEAFF.

V gene TRBV4-3 combines with J gene TRBJ1-5; the D is unclear. V dropped 0 bases and J dropped 1 base, with 4 bases sitting between them. Germline V gene data show CDR1 as LGHNA and CDR2 as YSLEER. The CDR3 covers 14 residues. The CDR3 is CASSQDRSNQPQHF. CDR3 nucleotide sequence: TGCGCCAGCAGCCAAGATAGAAGCAATCAGCCCCAGCATTTT.

This sequence joins TRBV30 and TRBJ1-1; 9 nucleotides line up with TRBD1. The CDR3 contains 15 residues. The germline V gene has CDR1 GTSNPN and CDR2 SVGIG (reference sequence). Trimming took 6 bases from V and 4 from J; bases not matched to a gene: 12. CDR3 in amino acids: CACTNTTGGSTEAFF. Here the CDR3 DNA reads TGTGCCTGCACTAACACGACAGGGGGAAGCACTGAAGCTTTCTTT. The whole variable domain, filled in from reference TRBV30 and TRBJ1-1, reads SQTIHQWPATLVQPVGSPLSLECTVEGTSNPNLYWYRQAAGRGLQLLFYSVGIGQISSEVPQNLSASRPQDRQFILSSKKLLLSDSGFYLCACTNTTGGSTEAFFGQGTRLTVV.